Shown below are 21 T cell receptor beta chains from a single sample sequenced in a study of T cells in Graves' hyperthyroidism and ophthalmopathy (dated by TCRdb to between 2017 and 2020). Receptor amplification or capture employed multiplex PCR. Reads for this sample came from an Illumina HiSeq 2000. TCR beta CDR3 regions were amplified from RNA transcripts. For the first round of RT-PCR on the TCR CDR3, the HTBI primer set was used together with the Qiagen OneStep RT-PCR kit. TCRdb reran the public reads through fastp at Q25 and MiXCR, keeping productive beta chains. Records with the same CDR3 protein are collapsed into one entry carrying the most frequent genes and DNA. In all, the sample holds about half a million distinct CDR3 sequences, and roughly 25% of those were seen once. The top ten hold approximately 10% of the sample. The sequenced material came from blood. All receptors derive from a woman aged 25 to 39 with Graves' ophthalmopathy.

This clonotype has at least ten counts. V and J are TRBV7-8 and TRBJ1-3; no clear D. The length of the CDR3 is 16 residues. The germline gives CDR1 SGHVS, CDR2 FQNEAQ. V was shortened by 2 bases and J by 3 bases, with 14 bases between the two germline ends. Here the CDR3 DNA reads TGTGCCAGCAGCTTAATACAAGGAATTGGTGGAAACACCATATATTTT. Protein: CASSLIQGIGGNTIYF.

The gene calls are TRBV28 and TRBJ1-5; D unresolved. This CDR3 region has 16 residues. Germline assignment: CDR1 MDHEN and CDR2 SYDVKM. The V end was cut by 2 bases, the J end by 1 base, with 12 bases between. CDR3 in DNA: TGTGCCAGCAGTTTAACCCAGTCTCGAAGCAATCAGCCCCAGCATTTT. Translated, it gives CASSLTQSRSNQPQHF.

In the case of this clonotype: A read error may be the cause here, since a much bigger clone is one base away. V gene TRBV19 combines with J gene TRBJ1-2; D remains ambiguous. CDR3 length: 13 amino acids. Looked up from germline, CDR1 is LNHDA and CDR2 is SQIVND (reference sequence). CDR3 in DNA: TGTTCCAGTAGTATTTCCTGGGACTATGGCTACACCTTC. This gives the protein CSSSISWDYGYTF.

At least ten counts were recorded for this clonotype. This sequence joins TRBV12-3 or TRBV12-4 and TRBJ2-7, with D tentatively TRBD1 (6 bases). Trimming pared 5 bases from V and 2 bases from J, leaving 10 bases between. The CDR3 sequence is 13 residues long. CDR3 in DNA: TGTGCCAGCAGTCCGGACAGTGCCTACGAGCAGTACTTC. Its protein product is CASSPDSAYEQYF.

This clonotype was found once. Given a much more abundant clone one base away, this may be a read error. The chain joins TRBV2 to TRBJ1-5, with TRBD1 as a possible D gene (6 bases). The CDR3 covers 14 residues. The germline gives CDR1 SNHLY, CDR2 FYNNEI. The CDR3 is CASSEGAGHQPKHF. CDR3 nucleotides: TGTGCCAGCAGTGAGGGGGCAGGGCATCAGCCCAAGCATTTT.

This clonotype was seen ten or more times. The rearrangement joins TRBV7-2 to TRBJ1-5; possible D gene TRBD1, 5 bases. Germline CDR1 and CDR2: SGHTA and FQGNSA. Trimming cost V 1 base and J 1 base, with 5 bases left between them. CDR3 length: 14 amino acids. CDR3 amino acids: CASSLDRSNQPQHF. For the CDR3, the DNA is TGTGCCAGCAGCTTAGACAGGAGCAATCAGCCCCAGCATTTT.

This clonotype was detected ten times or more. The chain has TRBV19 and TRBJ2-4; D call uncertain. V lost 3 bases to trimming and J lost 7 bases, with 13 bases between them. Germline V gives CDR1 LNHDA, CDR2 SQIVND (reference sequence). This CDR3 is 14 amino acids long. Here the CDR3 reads CASSIETTANIQYF. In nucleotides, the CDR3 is TGTGCCAGTAGTATCGAAACAACCGCGAACATTCAGTACTTC. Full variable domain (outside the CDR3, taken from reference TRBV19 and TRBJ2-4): DGGITQSPKYLFRKEGQNVTLSCEQNLNHDAMYWYRQDPGQGLRLIYYSQIVNDFQKGDIAEGYSVSREKKESFPLTVTSAQKNPTAFYLCASSIETTANIQYFGAGTRLSVL.

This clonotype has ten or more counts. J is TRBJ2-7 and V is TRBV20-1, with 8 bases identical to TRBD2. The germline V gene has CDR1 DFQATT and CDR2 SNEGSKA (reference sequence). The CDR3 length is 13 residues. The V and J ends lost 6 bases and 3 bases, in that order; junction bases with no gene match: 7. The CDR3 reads CSAAGGEHYEQYF. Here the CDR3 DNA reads TGCAGTGCCGCCGGGGGGGAACACTACGAGCAGTACTTC.

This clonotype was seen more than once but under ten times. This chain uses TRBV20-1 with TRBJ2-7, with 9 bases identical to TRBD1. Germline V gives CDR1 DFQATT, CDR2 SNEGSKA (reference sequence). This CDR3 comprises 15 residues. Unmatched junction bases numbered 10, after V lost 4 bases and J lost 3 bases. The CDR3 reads CSAIYSKTGGYEQYF. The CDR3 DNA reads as TGCAGTGCTATTTACTCTAAGACAGGGGGCTACGAGCAGTACTTC.

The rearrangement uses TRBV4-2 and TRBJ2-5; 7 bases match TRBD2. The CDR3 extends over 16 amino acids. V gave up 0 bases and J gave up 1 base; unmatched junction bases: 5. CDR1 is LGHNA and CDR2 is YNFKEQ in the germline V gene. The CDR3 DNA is TGTGCCAGCAGCCAAGAAGGAGCGGGGTCCCAAGAGACCCAGTACTTC. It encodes CASSQEGAGSQETQYF.

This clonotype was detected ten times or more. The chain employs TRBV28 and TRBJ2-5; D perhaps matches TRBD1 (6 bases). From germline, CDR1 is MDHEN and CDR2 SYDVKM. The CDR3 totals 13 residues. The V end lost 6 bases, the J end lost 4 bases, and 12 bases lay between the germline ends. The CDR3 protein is CASRTTTGETQYF. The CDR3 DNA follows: TGTGCCAGCAGGACTACGACAGGAGAGACCCAGTACTTC.

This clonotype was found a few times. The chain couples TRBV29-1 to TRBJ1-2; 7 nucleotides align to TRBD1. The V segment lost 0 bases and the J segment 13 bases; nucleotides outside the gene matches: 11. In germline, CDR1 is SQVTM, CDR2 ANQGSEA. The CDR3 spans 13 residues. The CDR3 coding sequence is TGCAGCGTTGAAGATGGGACAGCCTCCCTAGGCACCTTC. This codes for CSVEDGTASLGTF.

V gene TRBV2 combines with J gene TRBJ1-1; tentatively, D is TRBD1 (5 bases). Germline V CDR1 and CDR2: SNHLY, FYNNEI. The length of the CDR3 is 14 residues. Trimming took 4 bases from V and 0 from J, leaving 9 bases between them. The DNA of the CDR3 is TGTGCCAGCAGTGGGGGACTTCTGAACACTGAAGCTTTCTTT. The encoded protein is CASSGGLLNTEAFF.

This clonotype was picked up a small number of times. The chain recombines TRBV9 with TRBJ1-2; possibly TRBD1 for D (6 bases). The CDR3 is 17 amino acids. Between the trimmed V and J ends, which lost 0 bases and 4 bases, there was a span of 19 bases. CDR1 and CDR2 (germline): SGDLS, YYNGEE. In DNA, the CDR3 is TGTGCCAGCAGCGTAGTCCCCTGGGGGGGAGGGGGCTATGGCTACACCTTC. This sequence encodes CASSVVPWGGGGYGYTF.

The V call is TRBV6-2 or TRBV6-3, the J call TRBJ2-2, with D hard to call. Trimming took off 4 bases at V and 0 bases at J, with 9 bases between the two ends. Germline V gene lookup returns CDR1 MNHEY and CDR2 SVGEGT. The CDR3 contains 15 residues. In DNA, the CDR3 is TGTGCCAGCAGTTCCAGAATCCCGAACACCGGGGAGCTGTTTTTT. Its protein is CASSSRIPNTGELFF.

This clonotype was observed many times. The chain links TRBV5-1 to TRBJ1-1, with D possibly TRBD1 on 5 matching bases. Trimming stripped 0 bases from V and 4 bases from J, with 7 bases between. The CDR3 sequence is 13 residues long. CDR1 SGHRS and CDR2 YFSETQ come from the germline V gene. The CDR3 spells CASSLEQVTEAFF. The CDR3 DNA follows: TGCGCCAGCAGCTTGGAACAGGTCACTGAAGCTTTCTTT. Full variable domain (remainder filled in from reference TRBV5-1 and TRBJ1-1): KAGVTQTPRYLIKTRGQQVTLSCSPISGHRSVSWYQQTPGQGLQFLFEYFSETQRNKGNFPGRFSGRQFSNSRSEMNVSTLELGDSALYLCASSLEQVTEAFFGQGTRLTVV.

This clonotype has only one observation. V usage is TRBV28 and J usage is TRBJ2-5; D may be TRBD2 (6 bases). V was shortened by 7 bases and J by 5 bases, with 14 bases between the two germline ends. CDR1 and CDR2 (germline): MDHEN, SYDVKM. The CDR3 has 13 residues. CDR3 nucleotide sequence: TGTGCCAGCACCCTCCCGGCGGGGGAGACCCAGTACTTC. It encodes CASTLPAGETQYF.

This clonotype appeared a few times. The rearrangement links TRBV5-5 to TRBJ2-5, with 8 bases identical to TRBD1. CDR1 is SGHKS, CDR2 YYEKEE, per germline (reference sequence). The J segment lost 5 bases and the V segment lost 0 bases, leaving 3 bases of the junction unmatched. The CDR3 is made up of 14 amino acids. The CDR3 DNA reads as TGTGCCAGCAGCTTGGTGACAGGGGATGAGACCCAGTACTTC. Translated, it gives CASSLVTGDETQYF.

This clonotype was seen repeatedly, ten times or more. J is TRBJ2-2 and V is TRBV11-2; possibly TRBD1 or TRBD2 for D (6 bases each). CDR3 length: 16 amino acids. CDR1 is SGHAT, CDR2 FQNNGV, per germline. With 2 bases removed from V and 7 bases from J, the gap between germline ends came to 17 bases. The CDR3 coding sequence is TGTGCCAGCAGCTTACAGCCTACGGGGGCCGGCGGGGAGCTGTTTTTT. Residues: CASSLQPTGAGGELFF.

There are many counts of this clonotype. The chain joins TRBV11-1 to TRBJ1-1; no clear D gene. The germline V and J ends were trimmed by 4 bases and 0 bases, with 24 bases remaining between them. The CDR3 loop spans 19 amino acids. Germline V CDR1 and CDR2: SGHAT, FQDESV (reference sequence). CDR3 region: CASSSSDRVLRGMNTEAFF. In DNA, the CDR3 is TGTGCCAGCAGCTCATCAGATCGGGTTTTAAGAGGTATGAACACTGAAGCTTTCTTT.

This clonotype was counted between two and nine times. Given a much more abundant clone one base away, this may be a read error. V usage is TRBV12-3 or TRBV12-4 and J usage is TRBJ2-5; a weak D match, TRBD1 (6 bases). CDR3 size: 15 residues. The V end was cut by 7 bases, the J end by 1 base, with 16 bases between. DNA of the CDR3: TGTGCCAGCAAGTGGGGGCGGCCGGTCCAAGAGACCCAGTACTTC. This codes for CASKWGRPVQETQYF.